Below are 18 T cell receptor beta chains sequenced from a single sample in a study of Ad26.COV2.S vaccination and SARS-CoV-2 variants. Specified treatment: roughly 20 received Ad26.COV2.S at low or high dose, single or two shots; about 5 received placebo; per-sample allocation not given. Collection of the samples took place on day 63 after the first injection of vaccine or placebo. TCRdb's copy holds only in-frame clones and misses some; the assay was immunoSEQ multiplex PCR. Among hundreds of thousands of clones listed, approximately 92% were seen once. Source: peripheral blood, taken in a trial of Ad26.COV2.S vaccine versus placebo. The receptors shown here come from a person aged 18-60 years who received the Ad26.COV2.S COVID-19 vaccine or a placebo.

The rearrangement links TRBV19 to TRBJ1-2, with 7 bases that match TRBD1. Germline-derived CDR1 and CDR2 are LNHDA and SQIVND (reference sequence). V lost 7 bases and J lost 5; bases outside the gene matches: 10. CDR3 size: 14 residues. CDR3 nucleotide sequence: TGTGCCAGTACCGATCTACAGGGGCCTTATGGCTACACCTTC. This gives the protein CASTDLQGPYGYTF.

This chain connects TRBV10-2 to TRBJ2-2; 7 nucleotides agree with TRBD1. V trimming: 7 bases; J trimming: 5 bases; junction bases outside the gene matches: 7. The CDR3 contains 14 residues. CDR1 is WSHSY, CDR2 SAAADI, per germline. The CDR3 loop is CASISPRGTGELFF. CDR3 sequence (DNA): TGCGCCAGCATATCTCCCAGGGGGACCGGGGAGCTGTTTTTT.

In this sample, this clone turned up once. The gene calls are TRBV10-3 and TRBJ1-2; TRBD1 might be the D (5 bases). Trimming stripped 6 bases from V and 1 base from J, with 15 bases between. The germline CDR1 and CDR2 sequences are ENHRY and SYGVKD. The CDR3 loop spans 15 amino acids. CDR3 bases: TGTGCCATCAGGCCCCCGGAGGGGCGTAACTATGGCTACACCTTC. The encoded protein is CAIRPPEGRNYGYTF.

The rearrangement links TRBV7-3 to TRBJ2-4, with D unresolved. The CDR3 runs 14 residues. CDR1 and CDR2 from the germline V gene are SGHTA and FQGTGA. The ends were cut back, 5 bases at V and 6 bases at J, with 14 bases in the middle. The CDR3 here is CASSDNADGNIQYF. CDR3 nucleotide sequence: TGTGCCAGCAGCGATAATGCCGACGGAAACATTCAGTACTTC.

The chain employs TRBV19 and TRBJ2-1, with 8 bases lining up with TRBD2. Trimming took 3 bases from V and 8 from J; bases not matched to a gene: 6. CDR1 and CDR2 (germline): LNHDA, SQIVND (reference sequence). The CDR3 is 14 residues long. Written as DNA, the CDR3 is TGTGCCAGTAGTATTACGGGAGGGCCGGATGAGCAGTTCTTC. Amino acid sequence: CASSITGGPDEQFF.

The rearrangement joins TRBV9 to TRBJ1-6; 7 bases match TRBD1. The CDR3 consists of 16 residues. CDR1 and CDR2 (germline): SGDLS, YYNGEE. V lost 0 bases, J lost 4 bases, and 4 bases stayed unmatched. The CDR3, as DNA: TGTGCCAGCAGCGTAGGTGTGGGACAGTATAATTCACCCCTCCACTTT. Amino acid sequence: CASSVGVGQYNSPLHF.

In nucleotides, the CDR3 is TGTGCCAGCAGCCCGACGGTCCTCGGCGAGCAGTACTTC. Translating it yields CASSPTVLGEQYF. V and J are TRBV28 and TRBJ2-7; D gene uncertain. V was clipped by 6 bases and J by 6 bases, with 15 bases between them. This CDR3 has 13 residues. Germline V gene data show CDR1 as MDHEN and CDR2 as SYDVKM.

The chain uses TRBV7-2 and TRBJ2-6, with D perhaps being TRBD1 or TRBD2 (5 bases each). The CDR3 runs to 17 residues. CDR1 and CDR2 (germline): SGHTA, FQGNSA. Trimming removed 2 bases from V and 0 bases from J, with 11 bases in between. CDR3 region: CASSLMGPLSGANVLTF. In DNA form, the CDR3 reads TGTGCCAGCAGCTTAATGGGACCTCTCTCTGGGGCCAACGTCCTGACTTTC.

The gene calls are TRBV5-6 and TRBJ1-1, with 7 bases that match TRBD1. J was trimmed by 5 bases and V by 4 bases; bases with no gene match: 11. Germline assignment: CDR1 SGHDT and CDR2 YYEEEE. This CDR3 has 15 amino acids. CDR3 residues: CASSHTDRDRTEAFF. The CDR3 region has the DNA TGTGCCAGCAGCCACACTGACAGGGACCGAACTGAAGCTTTCTTT.

This sequence joins TRBV19 and TRBJ1-5; the D is unclear. The germline V and J ends were trimmed by 6 bases and 0 bases, with 15 bases remaining between them. This CDR3 is built from 16 residues. The germline gives CDR1 LNHDA, CDR2 SQIVND (reference sequence). As DNA, the CDR3 is TGTGCCAGTAGCCCACTAGAGGGATATAGCAATCAGCCCCAGCATTTT. The encoded protein is CASSPLEGYSNQPQHF.

The table lists this clone with a few counts. V is TRBV6-2 or TRBV6-3 and J is TRBJ1-2, with D unclear. Germline V CDR1 and CDR2: MNHEY, SVGEGT. V lost 2 bases to trimming and J lost 7 bases, with 11 bases between them. The CDR3 contains 13 residues. The CDR3 loop is CASSYRALLGYTF. The CDR3 nucleotides are TGTGCCAGCAGTTACAGGGCGTTACTTGGCTACACCTTC.

J is TRBJ1-1 and V is TRBV5-1, with D tentatively TRBD1 (5 bases). Deletions cut 4 bases from V and 4 bases from J, with 11 bases between. The CDR3 is 13 amino acids. Germline values: CDR1 SGHRS, CDR2 YFSETQ. The CDR3 DNA is TGCGCCAGCAGCCAAGATGGGGGCACTGAAGCTTTCTTT. Protein product: CASSQDGGTEAFF.

This clone came up a few times. This sequence joins TRBV27 and TRBJ2-1; D could derive from TRBD1 or TRBD2 (5 bases each). CDR1 MNHEY and CDR2 SMNVEV come from the germline V gene (reference sequence). Trimming pared 5 bases from V and 9 bases from J, leaving 11 bases between. This CDR3 comprises 12 residues. In DNA, the CDR3 is TGTGCCAGCAGTGCCACAGGAGGTGAGCAGTTCTTC. Translating gives CASSATGGEQFF.

CDR3 sequence (DNA): TGTGCCAGTAGAGTGGTAGGGGAGTACAATGAGCAGTTCTTC. It is translated as CASRVVGEYNEQFF. The chain combines TRBV19 with TRBJ2-1; TRBD1 or TRBD2 may be the D gene (5 bases each). CDR1 and CDR2 from the germline V gene are LNHDA and SQIVND (reference sequence). This CDR3 has 14 residues. Trimming left V 6 bases short and J 4 bases short, with 13 bases between.

V is TRBV2 and J is TRBJ2-1, with D unclear. Trimming removed 3 bases at V and 6 bases at J, with 9 bases between. The CDR3 has 13 amino acids. Germline loops: CDR1 SNHLY, CDR2 FYNNEI. CDR3: CASSEDRLNEQFF. CDR3 coding DNA: TGTGCCAGCAGTGAGGACCGCCTCAATGAGCAGTTCTTC.

The chain couples TRBV9 to TRBJ2-5; 8 nucleotides align to TRBD1. Losses at the gene ends were 0 bases for V and 1 base for J; bases not matched to a gene: 5. This CDR3 spans 16 amino acids. Germline V gene lookup returns CDR1 SGDLS and CDR2 YYNGEE. This CDR3 reads CASSVAHQGAQETQYF. The CDR3 DNA is TGTGCCAGCAGCGTAGCTCACCAGGGGGCCCAAGAGACCCAGTACTTC.

CDR3 residues: CASSLGHGELFF. CDR3 coding DNA: TGTGCCAGCAGCTTGGGCCACGGGGAGCTGTTTTTT. The chain has TRBV5-5 and TRBJ2-2, with D unclear. The CDR3 extends over 12 amino acids. With 0 bases removed from V and 7 bases from J, the gap between germline ends came to 4 bases. Germline loops: CDR1 SGHKS, CDR2 YYEKEE (reference sequence).

CDR3 in DNA: TGCGCCAGCAGCCCGCAGGGGCGCCCGGTAGCTAATGAAAAACTGTTTTTT. Amino acid sequence: CASSPQGRPVANEKLFF. The J gene is TRBJ1-4, the V gene TRBV4-1, with D perhaps TRBD1 (6 bases). Germline V gives CDR1 MGHRA, CDR2 YSYEKL. The CDR3 has 17 residues. Trimming stripped 4 bases from V and 3 bases from J, with 18 bases between.